This TCR beta chain was found in a study of blood T cell repertoires in COVID-19. The wider study: The United States, Italy and Spain provided the acute and convalescent COVID-19 samples. From T cells, B-cell-depleted T cells, or PBMCs came the material, which was cDNA or gDNA.

As originally analysed: Estimates of nucleated cell counts were drawn from the amplification of reference gene primers. Clones were read by immunoSEQ multiplex PCR, and TCRdb kept only the in-frame ones, dropping some. V, J and clone size are those of that table, while D and trimming were read from the DNA. Seen here are about 280,000 clones, 85% observed once, and the top ten hold roughly 5.3%. CDR3 length equals 20 residues. Germline CDR1 reads MNHEY; CDR2 reads SMNVEV (reference sequence). V was pared by 5 bases and J by 0 bases, with 23 bases between. This sequence originates from a man aged 50 to 59 with active or convalescent COVID-19. Sequencing was performed on peripheral blood. V and J are TRBV27 and TRBJ2-6; no clear D gene. Here the CDR3 DNA reads TGTGCCAGCAGTCCGGTGTCCCCTGGAGATAGAGTCTCTGGGGCCAACGTCCTGACTTTC. Encoded protein: CASSPVSPGDRVSGANVLTF.